Following are 20 T cell receptor beta chains from one sample sequenced in a study of blood T cell repertoires in COVID-19. TCRdb's table, derived via immunoSEQ multiplex PCR, lists solely in-frame clones and lacks some. The profile shows 300,000 to 400,000 clones, 80% to 90% of them singletons. The sequenced sample was peripheral blood. These receptors were taken from a woman between 45 and 65 years old with COVID-19, enrolled during active disease.

The J gene is TRBJ2-2, the V gene TRBV11-2, with 7 bases fitting TRBD2. This CDR3 is built from 16 residues. The germline V gene encodes CDR1 SGHAT and CDR2 FQNNGV. Germline trimming cut 5 bases from V and 5 bases from J; bases unmatched to any gene: 11. CDR3 in DNA: TGTGCCAGCAGCCCTCCGCGCGGGAGAAGTACCGGGGAGCTGTTTTTT. Translation: CASSPPRGRSTGELFF.

This clone was counted between two and nine times. This chain links TRBV18 with TRBJ1-1; 11 nucleotides align to TRBD1. This CDR3 spans 15 amino acids. J lost 5 bases, V lost 0 bases, and 2 bases had no gene match. Per the germline V gene, CDR1 is KGHSH and CDR2 is LQKENI. The CDR3 is CASSPPGQGGTEAFF. The CDR3 DNA sequence: TGTGCCAGCTCACCACCGGGACAGGGGGGAACTGAAGCTTTCTTT.

The J gene is TRBJ2-2, the V gene TRBV28; weak D call: TRBD1 (5 bases). There are 17 residues in the CDR3. V was cut by 5 bases and J by 7 bases, with 23 bases left in between. The V gene's germline CDR1 is MDHEN and CDR2 SYDVKM. The CDR3 DNA reads as TGTGCCAGCAGTCCTATGGGTGAAACTACAGGCAACGGGGAGCTGTTTTTT. Protein: CASSPMGETTGNGELFF. Combining the CDR3 with reference TRBV28 and TRBJ2-2 gives the whole variable domain DVKVTQSSRYLVKRTGEKVFLECVQDMDHENMFWYRQDPGLGLRLIYFSYDVKMKEKGDIPEGYSVSREKKERFSLILESASTNQTSMYLCASSPMGETTGNGELFFGEGSRLTVL.

This clone is a singleton in its sample. The chain is built from TRBV19 and TRBJ1-4; no clear D. Germline loops: CDR1 LNHDA, CDR2 SQIVND (reference sequence). This CDR3 comprises 16 residues. Trimming shortened V by 3 bases and J by 7 bases, and 18 bases separated the two germline ends. CDR3 in DNA: TGTGCCAGTAGTATCGAAATGTTGAGGTTCGGTGAAAAACTGTTTTTT. As protein: CASSIEMLRFGEKLFF.

The rearrangement joins TRBV12-3 or TRBV12-4 to TRBJ2-7, with 8 bases lining up with TRBD2. The CDR3 loop spans 13 amino acids. V shed 2 bases, J shed 4 bases, and the junction held 1 base outside the gene matches. CDR3 amino acids: CASSLTSGYEQYF. CDR3 nucleotide sequence: TGTGCCAGCAGTTTAACTAGCGGTTACGAGCAGTACTTC.

This clone appeared a single time. The gene calls are TRBV18 and TRBJ2-1, with 7 bases lining up with TRBD1. The CDR3 is made up of 16 amino acids. J was trimmed by 1 base and V by 5 bases; bases with no gene match: 8. Germline values: CDR1 KGHSH, CDR2 LQKENI. In nucleotides, the CDR3 is TGTGCCAGCTCAGGAAACCAGGGACAGTCCTACAATGAGCAGTTCTTC. Translated, it gives CASSGNQGQSYNEQFF.

CDR3 sequence: CSAPGWGAQFF. CDR3 sequence (DNA): TGCAGTGCCCCAGGGTGGGGTGCACAGTTCTTC. The rearrangement links TRBV20-1 to TRBJ2-1, with D perhaps TRBD1 (5 bases). This CDR3 contains 11 residues. Trimming cost V 6 bases and J 13 bases, with 16 bases left between them. Germline values: CDR1 DFQATT, CDR2 SNEGSKA (reference sequence).

This chain connects TRBV12-3 or TRBV12-4 to TRBJ1-5; D is undetermined. V was clipped by 7 bases and J by 1 base, with 8 bases between them. This CDR3 has 13 amino acids. CDR3 in amino acids: CASTQQSNQPQHF. The DNA for the CDR3 is TGTGCCAGCACCCAACAGAGCAATCAGCCCCAGCATTTT.

The V gene is TRBV27, the J gene TRBJ2-1; unclear D gene. This CDR3 is built from 14 residues. Germline values: CDR1 MNHEY, CDR2 SMNVEV (reference sequence). Trimming stripped 5 bases from V and 6 bases from J, with 14 bases between. The CDR3 DNA sequence: TGTGCCAGCAGTCCCCCCGGTCCCGGCAATGAGCAGTTCTTC. It specifies CASSPPGPGNEQFF.

The rearrangement uses TRBV28 and TRBJ2-5; D may be TRBD1 (6 bases). This CDR3 has 14 residues. Germline V gene lookup returns CDR1 MDHEN and CDR2 SYDVKM. Trimming stripped 6 bases from V and 5 bases from J, with 16 bases between. The CDR3 loop reads CASRGHSTDETQYF. The CDR3 DNA reads TGTGCCAGCAGGGGACATAGCACAGATGAGACCCAGTACTTC.

This rearrangement joins TRBV6-5 to TRBJ2-7; 7 nucleotides align to TRBD1. Trimming cost V 2 bases and J 2 bases; bases outside gene matches: 6. CDR1 and CDR2 (germline): MNHEY, SVGAGI. The CDR3 is 15 amino acids. This CDR3 reads CASSYQGDRAYEQYF. DNA for the CDR3: TGTGCCAGCAGTTACCAAGGGGACAGAGCCTACGAGCAGTACTTC.

The chain carries TRBV18 and TRBJ2-1, with D possibly matching TRBD1 (6 bases). V lost 5 bases, J lost 10 bases, and 9 bases lay in between. The CDR3 contains 11 residues. Germline V lookup: CDR1 KGHSH, CDR2 LQKENI. In nucleotides, the CDR3 is TGTGCCAGCTCATATGGGACAGAGCAGTTCTTC. It encodes CASSYGTEQFF. The complete variable domain, with remaining parts taken from reference TRBV18 and TRBJ2-1, reads NAGVMQNPRHLVRRRGQEARLRCSPMKGHSHVYWYRQLPEEGLKFMVYLQKENIIDESGMPKERFSAEFPKEGPSILRIQQVVRGDSAAYFCASSYGTEQFFGPGTRLTVL.

The chain uses TRBV27 and TRBJ2-3, with 7 positions matching TRBD2. The CDR3 contains 16 residues. V shed 6 bases and J 0 bases; nucleotides not matched to a gene: 9. Germline V lookup: CDR1 MNHEY, CDR2 SMNVEV (reference sequence). The CDR3 region is CASSLFVGGSTDTQYF. The DNA of the CDR3 is TGTGCCAGCAGCCTCTTTGTGGGAGGGAGCACAGATACGCAGTATTTT.

The gene calls are TRBV19 and TRBJ1-2; possible D gene TRBD1, 5 bases. The V gene's germline CDR1 is LNHDA and CDR2 SQIVND (reference sequence). Trimming pared 2 bases from V and 5 bases from J, leaving 9 bases between. The CDR3 has 13 residues. In DNA, the CDR3 is TGTGCCAGTAGTATAAGCAGGGATTATGGCTACACCTTC. Residues: CASSISRDYGYTF.

A single count supports this clone. The chain couples TRBV29-1 to TRBJ2-3; D is ambiguous. Germline V gene sequence: CDR1 SQVTM, CDR2 ANQGSEA. This CDR3 is built from 13 residues. V was cut by 0 bases and J by 5 bases, with 9 bases left in between. DNA of the CDR3: TGCAGCGTTGAAGATGCAGGTGGAGATACGCAGTATTTT. Translated, it gives CSVEDAGGDTQYF.

The gene calls are TRBV10-1 and TRBJ2-1, with 8 bases fitting TRBD2. The germline gives CDR1 WNHNN, CDR2 SYGVQD (reference sequence). This CDR3 comprises 14 residues. Trimming at V came to 3 bases and at J to 8 bases, leaving 6 bases not matched to a gene. As DNA, the CDR3 is TGCGCCAGCAGTGATTCGGGGGGGGCTGATGAGCAGTTCTTC. It translates to CASSDSGGADEQFF.

J is TRBJ2-1 and V is TRBV12-3 or TRBV12-4, with 9 bases identical to TRBD2. This CDR3 is built from 13 residues. V lost 9 bases to trimming and J lost 9 bases; unmatched junction nucleotides: 9. CDR3 bases: TGTGCCAGTAAGATAGCGGGAGTGTCTGAGCAGTTCTTC. Translating it yields CASKIAGVSEQFF.

The gene calls are TRBV7-2 and TRBJ2-1; 8 bases line up with TRBD2. The CDR3 runs 17 residues. The ends lost 4 bases at V and 0 bases at J; junction bases unmatched: 8. Germline CDR1 SGHTA, CDR2 FQGNSA. The chain's CDR3 is CASSSRLARRSYNEQFF. CDR3 bases: TGTGCCAGCAGCTCCCGACTAGCGCGACGCTCCTACAATGAGCAGTTCTTC.

The genes are TRBV9 and TRBJ2-1; TRBD2 matches 11 bases. The V gene end was trimmed by 0 bases and the J gene end by 0 bases; junction bases not matched to a gene: 8. The CDR3 extends over 19 amino acids. Germline V CDR1 and CDR2: SGDLS, YYNGEE. Here the CDR3 DNA reads TGTGCCAGCAGCGTAGGGCTAGCGGGAGGCCTGAGCTCCTACAATGAGCAGTTCTTC. This translates into CASSVGLAGGLSSYNEQFF.

The V call is TRBV5-5, the J call TRBJ1-1; possible D gene TRBD1, 6 bases. Trimming stripped 2 bases from V and 3 bases from J, with 20 bases between. In germline, CDR1 is SGHKS, CDR2 YYEKEE (reference sequence). The CDR3 loop spans 17 amino acids. For the CDR3, the DNA is TGTGCCAGCAGCTTCGCTTCGTTGCCAGGGGCCTACACTGAAGCTTTCTTT. Residues: CASSFASLPGAYTEAFF.